Listed here are 15 T cell receptor beta chains from one sample, sequenced in a study of blood T cell repertoires in COVID-19. TCRdb's copy holds only in-frame clones and misses some; the assay was immunoSEQ multiplex PCR. The table records around 250,000 clones, about 89% of them present only once. The sequencing input was PBMCs or T cells enriched from blood (not recorded which). These receptors all stem from a human donor in a cohort exposed to, infected with or recovered from COVID-19 (not recorded which). The donor label of this sample is uncertain.

The CDR3 DNA follows: TGCGCCAGCAGGTGTGCTAGCGGGGGGGCCTCTTGCAATGAGCAGTTCTTC. Translated, it gives CASRCASGGASCNEQFF. This chain uses TRBV10-1 with TRBJ2-1; 12 bases line up with TRBD2. Germline V gene lookup returns CDR1 WNHNN and CDR2 SYGVQD (reference sequence). Losses at the gene ends were 6 bases for V and 6 bases for J; bases not matched to a gene: 12. This CDR3 comprises 17 residues.

The V and J genes are TRBV4-1 and TRBJ1-5; D unresolved. V was shortened by 3 bases and J by 0 bases, with 9 bases between the two germline ends. The CDR3 contains 15 residues. The germline gives CDR1 MGHRA, CDR2 YSYEKL. The CDR3 DNA reads as TGCGCCAGCAGCCAGGTACAGAATAGCAATCAGCCCCAGCATTTT. Translated, it gives CASSQVQNSNQPQHF.

The chain is built from TRBV6-5 and TRBJ2-5, with TRBD1 matching over 7 bases. The trim removed 10 bases at V and 5 bases at J, leaving 10 bases unmatched. The germline gives CDR1 MNHEY, CDR2 SVGAGI. The CDR3 spans 13 residues. In nucleotides, the CDR3 is TGTGCCACCTCTGTAGGGGGCGGCGAGACCCAGTACTTC. Its protein product is CATSVGGGETQYF.

This chain connects TRBV28 to TRBJ2-7, with D uncertain. V was cut by 7 bases and J by 1 base, with 5 bases left in between. This CDR3 spans 11 amino acids. CDR1 and CDR2 from the germline V gene are MDHEN and SYDVKM. CDR3 protein: CASTRSYEQYF. Here the CDR3 DNA reads TGTGCCAGCACCCGGTCCTACGAGCAGTACTTC.

The chain has TRBV7-2 and TRBJ2-1; tentatively, D is TRBD2 (5 bases). V dropped 2 bases and J dropped 2 bases, with 7 bases sitting between them. The germline V gene has CDR1 SGHTA and CDR2 FQGNSA. The CDR3 totals 14 residues. The CDR3 DNA is TGTGCCAGCAGCTTACCGGGGACCTACAATGAGCAGTTCTTC. Translating it yields CASSLPGTYNEQFF.

This chain uses TRBV5-6 with TRBJ1-1; tentative D call: TRBD1 (5 bases). Germline V gene data show CDR1 as SGHDT and CDR2 as YYEEEE. V was clipped by 4 bases and J by 3 bases, with 16 bases between them. This CDR3 has 15 residues. CDR3 DNA sequence: TGTGCCAGCAGCGGCCCCAGGGAAGTAGACACTGAAGCTTTCTTT. As protein: CASSGPREVDTEAFF.

This clone was recorded once. This chain links TRBV5-1 with TRBJ2-7, with D perhaps matching TRBD2 (7 bases). The ends were cut back, 4 bases at V and 2 bases at J, with 13 bases in the middle. CDR1 and CDR2 (germline): SGHRS, YFSETQ. The CDR3 extends over 14 amino acids. In DNA, the CDR3 is TGCGCCAGCAGCGGGGGGGCTGATCCCTACGAGCAGTACTTC. Its protein is CASSGGADPYEQYF.

V usage is TRBV6-5 and J usage is TRBJ1-1; maybe TRBD1 (5 bases). The germline V and J ends were trimmed by 6 bases and 5 bases, with 10 bases remaining between them. Germline V gives CDR1 MNHEY, CDR2 SVGAGI. CDR3 length: 12 amino acids. CDR3 DNA: TGTGCCAGCAGGAACGGGGGGACTGAAGCTTTCTTT. Translated: CASRNGGTEAFF.

The chain employs TRBV2 and TRBJ2-5; D might be TRBD2 (6 bases). Trimming left V 7 bases short and J 4 bases short, with 10 bases between. The germline V gene encodes CDR1 SNHLY and CDR2 FYNNEI. The CDR3 is made up of 12 amino acids. The CDR3 coding sequence is TGTGCCAGCAAGGGAGGAGGAGAGACCCAGTACTTC. Its protein is CASKGGGETQYF.

This chain connects TRBV19 to TRBJ2-7, with TRBD1 identical over 7 bases. This CDR3 contains 13 residues. The J segment lost 7 bases and the V segment lost 6 bases, leaving 9 bases of the junction unmatched. Per the germline V gene, CDR1 is LNHDA and CDR2 is SQIVND (reference sequence). CDR3 region: CASRPGTVEEQYF. CDR3 bases: TGTGCCAGTAGACCCGGGACAGTAGAAGAGCAGTACTTC.

The V gene is TRBV2, the J gene TRBJ2-3; TRBD1 agrees at 9 bases. Germline loops: CDR1 SNHLY, CDR2 FYNNEI. CDR3 length equals 14 residues. V shed 11 bases, J shed 2 bases, and the junction held 8 bases outside the gene matches. This chain's CDR3 is CASRDREATDTQYF. The DNA of the CDR3 is TGTGCCTCTCGGGACAGGGAGGCCACAGATACGCAGTATTTT.

The genes are TRBV30 and TRBJ2-2, with a weak D call TRBD2 (5 bases). This CDR3 comprises 14 residues. The germline gives CDR1 GTSNPN, CDR2 SVGIG (reference sequence). V was pared by 0 bases and J by 7 bases, with 12 bases between. CDR3 bases: TGTGCCTGGAGTGTACTAGGCGTCAGCGGGGAGCTGTTTTTT. Protein product: CAWSVLGVSGELFF.

The V and J genes are TRBV7-8 and TRBJ1-5, with D maybe TRBD1 (5 bases). This CDR3 region has 15 residues. The germline V and J ends were trimmed by 8 bases and 7 bases, with 21 bases remaining between them. In germline, CDR1 is SGHVS, CDR2 FQNEAQ. The CDR3 region is CASGDTPFKGQPQHF. DNA of the CDR3: TGTGCCAGCGGTGACACCCCATTCAAGGGGCAGCCCCAGCATTTT.

The chain employs TRBV19 and TRBJ1-1; no definite D call. Germline CDR1 LNHDA, CDR2 SQIVND (reference sequence). Trimming stripped 5 bases from V and 0 bases from J, with 16 bases between. The CDR3 sequence is 16 residues long. The CDR3 nucleotides are TGTGCCAGTAGTTTATCTTCGGAGGGATTGAACACTGAAGCTTTCTTT. Translation gives CASSLSSEGLNTEAFF.

The chain recombines TRBV6-5 with TRBJ1-5, with 9 bases lining up with TRBD1. V gave up 8 bases and J gave up 6 bases; unmatched junction bases: 11. The length of the CDR3 is 15 residues. Germline lookup yields CDR1 MNHEY and CDR2 SVGAGI. The CDR3, as DNA: TGTGCCAGCCACGTCTGGACAGGGGTAAGTCAGCCCCAGCATTTT. This translates into CASHVWTGVSQPQHF.